This T cell receptor beta chain is from a study of radiation and T cells in renal cell carcinoma. The table came from immunoSEQ multiplex PCR; TCRdb's copy has only in-frame clones and leaves some out. The sample shows tens of thousands of clones, around four fifths of them seen only once. Time point indicated: blood 4 weeks post-SBRT, at nephrectomy. Treatment denoted: 15 Gy SBRT to primary tumor, nephrectomy 4 weeks later. Nephrectomy followed 15 Gy stereotactic body radiation by 4 weeks. The patient's renal cell carcinoma had clear cell pathology. There are 13 residues in the CDR3. Per the germline V gene, CDR1 is SNHLY and CDR2 is FYNNEI. V lost 6 bases, J lost 3 bases, and 12 bases lay in between. This clone has only a few counts.

The rearrangement links TRBV2 to TRBJ2-7; D is tentatively TRBD1 or TRBD2 (5 bases each). This specimen consisted of blood, obtained from a patient whose treatment included radiotherapy and nephrectomy. The receptor was isolated from an older woman with renal cell carcinoma. This chain's CDR3 is CASRPRDGYEQYF. In DNA form, the CDR3 reads TGTGCCAGCAGGCCACGGGACGGCTACGAGCAGTACTTC.